A selection of T cell receptor beta chains follows, all from one sample in a study of blood T cell repertoires in COVID-19. The data were produced by immunoSEQ multiplex PCR, yet TCRdb's version contains in-frame clones alone and is incomplete. This table has approximately 230,000 clones, approximately 90% appearing once. Input material: PBMCs or T cells enriched from blood (not recorded which). The receptors originated from a man aged 35 to 55 who had recovered from COVID-19. Each CDR3 is given with its conserved first and last residue. A D gene is named only where the DNA matches it firmly. Clone size, where shown, is once, few, many, or a class for clones that have expanded.

clone_size: NA; v_call: TRBV28; d_call: TRBD1; j_call: TRBJ1-2; cdr3_aa: CASSPPHRGGYGYTF; cdr3_nt: TGTGCCAGCAGCCCCCCCCACAGGGGTGGCTATGGCTACACCTTC
clone_size: NA; v_call: TRBV30; d_call: NA; j_call: TRBJ2-2; cdr3_aa: CAWSVHLAGGGELFF; cdr3_nt: TGTGCCTGGAGTGTACATTTAGCCGGAGGCGGGGAGCTGTTTTTT
clone_size: NA; v_call: TRBV5-5; d_call: NA; j_call: TRBJ1-4; cdr3_aa: CASSFGTPATNEKLFF; cdr3_nt: TGTGCCAGCAGCTTCGGGACACCAGCAACTAATGAAAAACTGTTTTTT
clone_size: NA; v_call: TRBV5-1; d_call: NA; j_call: TRBJ1-1; cdr3_aa: CASSLVSTGQNTEAFF; cdr3_nt: TGCGCCAGCAGCTTGGTATCCACCGGACAGAACACTGAAGCTTTCTTT
clone_size: NA; v_call: TRBV7-2; d_call: TRBD1; j_call: TRBJ2-7; cdr3_aa: CASSSGTGFYEQYF; cdr3_nt: TGTGCCAGCAGCTCCGGGACAGGTTTCTACGAGCAGTACTTC
clone_size: NA; v_call: TRBV7-9; d_call: TRBD2; j_call: TRBJ2-3; cdr3_aa: CAIPRSGGPSTDTQYF; cdr3_nt: TGTGCCATCCCGAGGAGCGGGGGCCCTAGCACAGATACGCAGTATTTT
clone_size: NA; v_call: TRBV7-8; d_call: TRBD1; j_call: TRBJ2-5; cdr3_aa: CASSLRQGTQETQYF; cdr3_nt: TGTGCCAGCAGCTTAAGACAGGGGACCCAAGAGACCCAGTACTTC
clone_size: NA; v_call: TRBV12-2; d_call: NA; j_call: TRBJ2-7; cdr3_aa: CASRFGLAVYEQYF; cdr3_nt: TGTGCAAGTCGCTTTGGACTAGCGGTGTACGAGCAGTACTTC
clone_size: NA; v_call: TRBV19; d_call: TRBD1; j_call: TRBJ1-5; cdr3_aa: CASSKGQGGQPQHF; cdr3_nt: TGTGCCAGTAGTAAGGGACAGGGAGGTCAGCCCCAGCATTTT
clone_size: once; v_call: TRBV7-2; d_call: TRBD1; j_call: TRBJ2-5; cdr3_aa: CASSLGGQGKETQYF; cdr3_nt: TGTGCCAGCAGCTTAGGGGGACAGGGAAAAGAGACCCAGTACTTC
clone_size: once; v_call: TRBV5-8; d_call: NA; j_call: TRBJ2-7; cdr3_aa: CASLRGTASYEQYF; cdr3_nt: TGTGCCAGCCTTCGAGGGACTGCCTCCTACGAGCAGTACTTC
clone_size: NA; v_call: TRBV29-1; d_call: NA; j_call: TRBJ2-3; cdr3_aa: CSVERSADTQYF; cdr3_nt: TGCAGCGTTGAGAGATCGGCAGATACGCAGTATTTT
clone_size: NA; v_call: TRBV5-4; d_call: NA; j_call: TRBJ2-1; cdr3_aa: CASSLDGTGLTGEQFF; cdr3_nt: TGTGCCAGCAGCTTGGACGGGACGGGACTTACCGGTGAGCAGTTCTTC
clone_size: NA; v_call: TRBV7-2; d_call: TRBD1; j_call: TRBJ1-6; cdr3_aa: CASSLFSGGNNSPLHF; cdr3_nt: TGTGCCAGCAGCTTGTTCTCAGGGGGAAATAATTCACCCCTCCACTTT
clone_size: few; v_call: TRBV9; d_call: TRBD1; j_call: TRBJ1-2; cdr3_aa: CASSVLAGGPYGYTF; cdr3_nt: TGTGCCAGCAGCGTACTGGCAGGGGGACCCTATGGCTACACCTTC
clone_size: NA; v_call: TRBV27; d_call: NA; j_call: TRBJ2-5; cdr3_aa: CASSFAGTQETQYF; cdr3_nt: TGTGCCAGCAGTTTCGCAGGGACACAAGAGACCCAGTACTTC
clone_size: NA; v_call: TRBV7-9; d_call: NA; j_call: TRBJ2-1; cdr3_aa: CASSSLGGSYNEQFF; cdr3_nt: TGTGCCAGCAGCTCCCTGGGAGGCTCCTACAATGAGCAGTTCTTC
clone_size: NA; v_call: TRBV7-2; d_call: NA; j_call: TRBJ2-7; cdr3_aa: CASSLVQGNYEQYF; cdr3_nt: TGTGCCAGCAGCTTAGTCCAGGGGAACTACGAGCAGTACTTC
clone_size: NA; v_call: TRBV11-3; d_call: NA; j_call: TRBJ2-7; cdr3_aa: CASSSRDRGTEQYF; cdr3_nt: TGTGCCAGCAGTTCCCGGGACCGGGGGACCGAGCAGTACTTC
clone_size: NA; v_call: TRBV10-3; d_call: TRBD2; j_call: TRBJ2-7; cdr3_aa: CAISGTSGVSYEQYF; cdr3_nt: TGTGCCATCAGTGGGACTAGCGGGGTTTCCTACGAGCAGTACTTC
clone_size: NA; v_call: TRBV24-1; d_call: NA; j_call: TRBJ1-5; cdr3_aa: CATKDGGDNQPQHF; cdr3_nt: TGTGCCACCAAGGATGGAGGCGACAATCAGCCCCAGCATTTT
clone_size: NA; v_call: TRBV2; d_call: NA; j_call: TRBJ2-7; cdr3_aa: CASSERQDPSYEQYF; cdr3_nt: TGTGCCAGCAGTGAAAGGCAGGATCCCAGCTACGAGCAGTACTTC
clone_size: NA; v_call: TRBV24-1; d_call: NA; j_call: TRBJ2-5; cdr3_aa: CATSVAGRQETQYF; cdr3_nt: TGTGCCACCAGTGTTGCGGGACGCCAAGAGACCCAGTACTTC
clone_size: NA; v_call: TRBV5-6; d_call: NA; j_call: TRBJ1-6; cdr3_aa: CASSSGISGSPLHF; cdr3_nt: TGTGCCAGCAGCTCGGGGATCAGTGGTTCACCCCTCCACTTT
clone_size: NA; v_call: TRBV20-1; d_call: NA; j_call: TRBJ1-2; cdr3_aa: CSASSSASVNYGYTF; cdr3_nt: TGCAGTGCTAGTTCTTCAGCGTCAGTGAACTATGGCTACACCTTC